This is a list of T cell receptor beta chains from one sample in a study of OX40 agonist ivuxolimab in advanced cancers. The repertoire was sequenced with immunoSEQ multiplex PCR; TCRdb's copy has only in-frame clones and lacks some. Of approximately 82,000 clones listed, approximately 87% were seen once; the top ten hold approximately 0.79%. The sample was CD4+ or CD8+ T cells sorted from blood, taken in a trial of the OX40 agonist ivuxolimab. These receptors were obtained from an adult with an advanced solid tumor such as melanoma, head and neck, liver or kidney cancer. Both conserved end residues are part of each CDR3. A D gene is named only where the DNA matches it firmly. For some rows the clone size is stated as once, few or many, or as a class when expanded; others skip it.

d_call clone_size j_call v_call cdr3_aa cdr3_nt
TRBD1 . TRBJ2-7 TRBV19 CASSPRDRGFYEQYF TGTGCCAGTAGTCCCCGGGACAGGGGGTTCTACGAGCAGTACTTC
TRBD2 . TRBJ2-2 TRBV19 CASSVGLASNTGELFF TGTGCCAGTAGTGTCGGACTAGCGTCGAACACCGGGGAGCTGTTTTTT
. . TRBJ1-1 TRBV4-3 CASSQDWGTEAFF TGCGCCAGCAGCCAAGACTGGGGGACTGAAGCTTTCTTT
. . TRBJ2-4 TRBV11-2 CASSPGRSKNIQYF TGTGCCAGCAGTCCGGGACGGAGCAAAAACATTCAGTACTTC
. . TRBJ2-7 TRBV4-1 CASSQDRANGEQYF TGCGCCAGCAGCCAAGACCGCGCAAACGGCGAGCAGTACTTC
TRBD1 . TRBJ1-2 TRBV4-3 CASSLLTGKNYGYTF TGCGCCAGCAGCCTATTGACAGGGAAGAACTATGGCTACACCTTC
. . TRBJ1-2 TRBV11-1 CASSAEGEGYTF TGTGCCAGCAGCGCAGAGGGGGAAGGCTACACCTTC
TRBD1 many TRBJ2-7 TRBV5-1 CASSPGTGGNEQYF TGCGCCAGCAGCCCAGGGACAGGGGGCAACGAGCAGTACTTC
TRBD2 . TRBJ2-5 TRBV7-2 CASSLVPSGGQETQYF TGTGCCAGCAGCTTAGTTCCTAGCGGGGGCCAAGAGACCCAGTACTTC
. . TRBJ2-3 TRBV29-1 CSVDRQTTDTQYF TGCAGCGTTGACCGACAGACCACAGATACGCAGTATTTT
. once TRBJ2-5 TRBV5-1 CASSLGRQETQYF TGCGCCAGCAGCTTGGGCAGACAAGAGACCCAGTACTTC